This TCR beta chain was recorded in a study of blood T cell repertoires in COVID-19 (dated by TCRdb to 2020 to 2021). Background for the entire study: The collaborator samples originated in the United States, Italy and Spain and spanned the acute and convalescent phases of COVID-19. The material from the prospective study consisted of cDNA or gDNA derived from T cells, B-cell-depleted T cells, or PBMCs. The dataset comprised deeply sampled blood TCRbeta repertoires from subjects exposed to, actively infected with, or recovered from COVID-19. A freely available public database, intended as a resource for researchers studying the immune response to SARS-CoV-2, is where the repertoires were released. Samples came from the ongoing ImmuneRACE study (first 160 participants) plus 1,254 subjects from 6 global collaborators. Sample metadata almost always included a de-identified subject ID, COVID-19 status, age in years and sex. Where available, HLA class I and class II types were obtained from metadata supplied by the sample provider rather than from assay-based typing.

TCRbeta CDR3 regions were amplified from genomic DNA by means of the immunoSEQ Assay, a bias-controlled multiplex PCR. In the paper's pipeline: Nucleated cell counts per sample were estimated from amplification of reference gene primers within the assay. Sequence reads were collapsed and filtered to measure the absolute abundance of every unique TCRbeta CDR3 rearrangement. For each sample, productive Simpson clonality was calculated by taking the square root of Simpson's diversity index across productive rearrangements. What TCRdb holds here is the immuneACCESS table cut down to in-frame rearrangements. Part of the clones is not present; checked against another copy, under half of the missing clones reflect an unresolved V gene, and the others are unexplained. The DNA gave D and trimming, while V, J and clone size come from that table. The sample records approximately 140,000 clones, approximately 88% of which are singletons. The ten largest clones capture around 2.1% of the sample.

Whole blood was collected in K2EDTA tubes by collaborating institutions according to the institutions' own protocols. Collaborator samples were shipped for TCRbeta analysis as frozen whole blood, isolated PBMCs, or DNA extracted from either sample type. Details on this clone: Its cognate antigen has yet to be identified. No per-base quality is available; no much larger clone lies one base away.

Overall study results and their limits: The quantity of clinical and demographic metadata differed by source and by participant and was supplied without curation.

The germline V gene provides CDR1 SNHLY and CDR2 FYNNEI. V is cut by 6 bases and J by 5 bases, and the space between the germline ends is 5 bases. The CDR3 holds 11 amino acids from the cysteine to the phenylalanine. Just CDR3 DNA is preserved here, 33 bases in frame from base 1. This receptor was identified in a man between 65 and 85 years old with acute or convalescent COVID-19. Source material: peripheral blood. The chain joins TRBV2 to TRBJ2-4; a tentative D call is TRBD2 (5 bases match). The nucleotide sequence is TGTGCCAGCAGCGGGGAAAACATTCAGTACTTC. This translates into CASSGENIQYF.